These T cell receptor beta chains were read from a single sample in a study of blood T cell repertoires in COVID-19. Clones were read by immunoSEQ multiplex PCR, and TCRdb kept only the in-frame ones, dropping some. This sample has about 250,000 clones, with 70% to 85% found just once. The sequencing input was peripheral blood. The source is a man older than 75 with acute or convalescent COVID-19. The CDR3 runs from the conserved cysteine through the conserved F or W. D genes are given only for firm matches. Clone size is shown for a subset of rows, as once, few, many or a class of expanded clone.

v_call: TRBV30
d_call: TRBD1
clone_size: NA
j_call: TRBJ1-6
cdr3_aa: CACATGSNTPLHF
cdr3_nt: TGTGCCTGTGCGACAGGGTCGAACACACCCCTCCACTTT

v_call: TRBV10-3
d_call: TRBD2
clone_size: few
j_call: TRBJ2-7
cdr3_aa: CAINGLAGKARRRWDEQYF
cdr3_nt: TGTGCCATCAATGGGCTAGCGGGGAAGGCCCGAAGAAGGTGGGATGAGCAGTACTTC

v_call: TRBV30
d_call: NA
clone_size: NA
j_call: TRBJ1-2
cdr3_aa: CAWSWGGNGYTF
cdr3_nt: TGTGCCTGGAGTTGGGGCGGAAATGGCTACACCTTC

v_call: TRBV11-2
d_call: NA
clone_size: NA
j_call: TRBJ2-5
cdr3_aa: CASSLGGRGWDQGQETQYF
cdr3_nt: TGTGCCAGCAGCTTAGGAGGCAGGGGCTGGGACCAGGGCCAAGAGACCCAGTACTTC

v_call: TRBV4-2
d_call: NA
clone_size: NA
j_call: TRBJ1-2
cdr3_aa: CASSQDQAGGVYGYTF
cdr3_nt: TGTGCCAGCAGCCAAGATCAAGCCGGGGGGGTCTATGGCTACACCTTC

v_call: TRBV4-2
d_call: TRBD2
clone_size: NA
j_call: TRBJ2-2
cdr3_aa: CASSRGLAGGADTGELFF
cdr3_nt: TGTGCCAGCAGCCGGGGACTAGCGGGGGGCGCGGACACCGGGGAGCTGTTTTTT

v_call: TRBV7-9
d_call: NA
clone_size: NA
j_call: TRBJ1-4
cdr3_aa: CASSSPGAGEKLFF
cdr3_nt: TGTGCCAGCAGCTCCCCAGGGGCTGGGGAAAAACTGTTTTTT

v_call: TRBV10-3
d_call: NA
clone_size: NA
j_call: TRBJ1-5
cdr3_aa: CAISDPQGLDQPQHF
cdr3_nt: TGTGCCATCAGTGACCCGCAGGGGCTTGATCAGCCCCAGCATTTT

v_call: TRBV3-1/TRBV3-2
d_call: NA
clone_size: once
j_call: TRBJ2-2
cdr3_aa: CASSYSRGSNTGELFF
cdr3_nt: TGTGCCAGCAGTTACTCCCGGGGGTCGAACACCGGGGAGCTGTTTTTT

v_call: TRBV27
d_call: NA
clone_size: few
j_call: TRBJ2-1
cdr3_aa: CASSLFPESTYNEQFF
cdr3_nt: TGTGCCAGCAGTTTATTTCCGGAGAGTACCTACAATGAGCAGTTCTTC

v_call: TRBV2
d_call: NA
clone_size: few
j_call: TRBJ2-7
cdr3_aa: CASSMGGAWGYEQYF
cdr3_nt: TGTGCCAGCTCGATGGGGGGGGCCTGGGGCTACGAGCAGTACTTC

v_call: TRBV9
d_call: NA
clone_size: NA
j_call: TRBJ2-1
cdr3_aa: CASSTGGTYNEQFF
cdr3_nt: TGTGCCAGCAGTACGGGGGGCACCTACAATGAGCAGTTCTTC

v_call: TRBV2
d_call: NA
clone_size: NA
j_call: TRBJ2-7
cdr3_aa: CASRSSSYEQYF
cdr3_nt: TGTGCCAGCCGGTCGAGCTCCTACGAGCAGTACTTC

v_call: TRBV6-5
d_call: NA
clone_size: NA
j_call: TRBJ2-1
cdr3_aa: CASSRGNPPYNEQFF
cdr3_nt: TGTGCCAGCAGTCGCGGGAACCCCCCCTACAATGAGCAGTTCTTC

v_call: TRBV5-5
d_call: NA
clone_size: NA
j_call: TRBJ2-1
cdr3_aa: CASSPTVRKNEQFF
cdr3_nt: TGTGCCAGCAGCCCGACAGTCAGGAAGAATGAGCAGTTCTTC

v_call: TRBV19
d_call: NA
clone_size: NA
j_call: TRBJ2-5
cdr3_aa: CASSISRVLNQETQYF
cdr3_nt: TGTGCCAGTAGTATCAGTCGGGTGCTTAACCAAGAGACCCAGTACTTC

v_call: TRBV5-1
d_call: NA
clone_size: NA
j_call: TRBJ1-2
cdr3_aa: CASSLEQVANYGYTF
cdr3_nt: TGCGCCAGCAGCTTGGAACAGGTAGCTAACTATGGCTACACCTTC

v_call: TRBV7-9
d_call: TRBD1
clone_size: NA
j_call: TRBJ2-2
cdr3_aa: CASSVSGQLNTGELFF
cdr3_nt: TGTGCCAGCAGCGTATCGGGACAGCTGAACACCGGGGAGCTGTTTTTT

v_call: TRBV6-2/TRBV6-3
d_call: NA
clone_size: NA
j_call: TRBJ2-7
cdr3_aa: CASSPPRTYEQYF
cdr3_nt: TGTGCCAGCAGTCCCCCCCGCACATACGAGCAGTACTTC

v_call: TRBV28
d_call: NA
clone_size: few
j_call: TRBJ1-3
cdr3_aa: CASSLGLGHTTVRNTIYF
cdr3_nt: TGTGCCAGCAGTTTGGGTTTAGGACATACAACCGTTCGAAACACCATATATTTT

v_call: TRBV28
d_call: TRBD1
clone_size: NA
j_call: TRBJ1-2
cdr3_aa: CASSFADRDGYTF
cdr3_nt: TGTGCCAGCAGTTTTGCCGACAGGGATGGCTACACCTTC

v_call: TRBV5-1
d_call: NA
clone_size: NA
j_call: TRBJ2-1
cdr3_aa: CASSTEGHISYNEQFF
cdr3_nt: TGCGCCAGCAGCACGGAGGGGCACATCTCCTACAATGAGCAGTTCTTC

v_call: TRBV27
d_call: TRBD2
clone_size: NA
j_call: TRBJ2-7
cdr3_aa: CASSLGTSGNYEQYF
cdr3_nt: TGTGCCAGCAGTCTTGGGACTAGCGGGAACTACGAGCAGTACTTC

v_call: TRBV5-1
d_call: NA
clone_size: NA
j_call: TRBJ1-5
cdr3_aa: CASSPGQNNQPQHF
cdr3_nt: TGCGCCAGCAGCCCGGGACAAAACAATCAGCCCCAGCATTTT

v_call: TRBV15
d_call: NA
clone_size: NA
j_call: TRBJ2-1
cdr3_aa: CATSRDEGLRYNEQFF
cdr3_nt: TGTGCCACCAGCAGAGATGAGGGCCTTAGGTACAATGAGCAGTTCTTC

v_call: TRBV27
d_call: NA
clone_size: NA
j_call: TRBJ1-6
cdr3_aa: CASGGRNSPLHF
cdr3_nt: TGTGCCAGCGGGGGGAGGAATTCACCCCTCCACTTT

v_call: TRBV5-1
d_call: NA
clone_size: once
j_call: TRBJ2-3
cdr3_aa: CASTEGLTDTQYF
cdr3_nt: TGCGCCAGCACGGAGGGTCTCACAGATACGCAGTATTTT

v_call: TRBV3-1/TRBV3-2
d_call: TRBD2
clone_size: few
j_call: TRBJ2-1
cdr3_aa: CASSQEGLLLGSYNEQFF
cdr3_nt: TGTGCCAGCAGCCAAGAGGGACTACTCTTAGGCTCCTACAATGAGCAGTTCTTC

v_call: TRBV5-1
d_call: TRBD1
clone_size: NA
j_call: TRBJ2-4
cdr3_aa: CASSDHLGQGKNIQYF
cdr3_nt: TGCGCCAGCAGCGACCACCTCGGACAGGGAAAAAACATTCAGTACTTC

v_call: TRBV5-6
d_call: TRBD1
clone_size: NA
j_call: TRBJ1-6
cdr3_aa: CASSLRGGGVRSPLHF
cdr3_nt: TGTGCCAGCAGCCTCCGCGGAGGGGGCGTTAGGTCACCCCTCCACTTT

v_call: TRBV7-2
d_call: TRBD2
clone_size: NA
j_call: TRBJ2-2
cdr3_aa: CASSLFGGLTGELFF
cdr3_nt: TGTGCCAGCAGCTTATTCGGGGGGTTAACCGGGGAGCTGTTTTTT

v_call: TRBV30
d_call: NA
clone_size: NA
j_call: TRBJ1-1
cdr3_aa: CAWSVQLMNTEAFF
cdr3_nt: TGTGCCTGGAGTGTACAGCTGATGAACACTGAAGCTTTCTTT

v_call: TRBV7-9
d_call: NA
clone_size: once
j_call: TRBJ1-4
cdr3_aa: CASSLGRDTRDEKLFF
cdr3_nt: TGTGCCAGCAGCTTAGGCCGGGACACCCGAGATGAAAAACTGTTTTTT

v_call: TRBV6-5
d_call: NA
clone_size: NA
j_call: TRBJ2-7
cdr3_aa: CASSPRTAEQYF
cdr3_nt: TGTGCCAGCAGTCCCCGGACAGCCGAGCAGTACTTC

v_call: TRBV10-3
d_call: TRBD1
clone_size: NA
j_call: TRBJ2-1
cdr3_aa: CAIRSDRGGRNEQFF
cdr3_nt: TGTGCCATCAGATCGGACAGGGGGGGTAGGAATGAGCAGTTCTTC